These T cell receptor beta chains were read from a single sample in a study of OX40 agonist ivuxolimab in advanced cancers. TCRdb's copy holds only in-frame clones and misses some; the assay was immunoSEQ multiplex PCR. The data contain about 84,000 clones, about 88% of them seen just once; the ten biggest clones take up 0.19%. The sequences come from CD4+ or CD8+ T cells sorted from blood, collected in a trial of the OX40 agonist ivuxolimab. All receptors derive from an adult with an advanced solid tumor such as melanoma, head and neck, liver or kidney cancer. Each CDR3 is given with its conserved first and last residue. The D gene is left open where the match is weak. A row's size may be missing; if present it is once, few, many or a size class.

j_call d_call clone_size v_call cdr3_aa cdr3_nt
TRBJ2-5 - - TRBV7-2 CASSWRGRSGPQETQYF TGTGCCAGCAGCTGGAGGGGTCGCTCGGGACCTCAAGAGACCCAGTACTTC
TRBJ2-2 TRBD2 - TRBV28 CASSSAAGVAGELFF TGTGCCAGCAGTTCCGCAGCGGGAGTGGCCGGGGAGCTGTTTTTT
TRBJ1-1 TRBD1 - TRBV7-9 CASSPGTGFTEAFF TGTGCCAGCAGCCCCGGGACAGGGTTCACTGAAGCTTTCTTT
TRBJ2-7 - - TRBV5-1 CASSLMENYEQYF TGCGCCAGCAGCTTGATGGAAAACTACGAGCAGTACTTC
TRBJ2-7 - once TRBV9 CASSVDRGSGSSYEQYF TGTGCCAGCAGCGTAGACCGAGGGTCCGGAAGCTCCTACGAGCAGTACTTC
TRBJ2-1 - - TRBV28 CASSFRLGEQFF TGTGCCAGCAGTTTCCGACTGGGTGAGCAGTTCTTC
TRBJ2-2 TRBD1 - TRBV28 CASSETGGKNTGELFF TGTGCCAGCAGTGAAACAGGGGGGAAGAACACCGGGGAGCTGTTTTTT
TRBJ2-7 TRBD1 - TRBV7-2 CASRFDAQGWDEQYF TGTGCCAGCAGGTTCGACGCACAGGGGTGGGACGAGCAGTACTTC
TRBJ2-1 - - TRBV11-2 CASSLAAYNEQFF TGTGCCAGCAGCTTAGCAGCCTACAATGAGCAGTTCTTC
TRBJ2-1 TRBD2 - TRBV7-2 CASSLGGRAHNEQFF TGTGCCAGCAGCTTAGGCGGGAGGGCCCACAATGAGCAGTTCTTC
TRBJ2-4 - - TRBV11-2 CASSLNPEVGKNIQYF TGTGCCAGCAGCTTAAACCCAGAGGTGGGCAAAAACATTCAGTACTTC
TRBJ1-5 TRBD1 - TRBV27 CATSGTGGQPQHF TGTGCCACCTCCGGGACAGGGGGCCAGCCCCAGCATTTT
TRBJ2-1 - - TRBV11-2 CASSPKWQDNEQFF TGTGCCAGCAGCCCTAAGTGGCAGGACAATGAGCAGTTCTTC
TRBJ1-5 TRBD1 - TRBV28 CASSGQAEPQHF TGTGCCAGCAGTGGACAGGCCGAACCCCAGCATTTT
TRBJ2-2 - - TRBV10-1 CASSERTGLGNTGELFF TGCGCCAGCAGTGAGAGAACGGGGTTGGGGAACACCGGGGAGCTGTTTTTT
TRBJ2-3 - - TRBV10-2 CASSDNQGFTDTQYF TGCGCCAGCAGTGATAATCAGGGTTTCACAGATACGCAGTATTTT
TRBJ2-1 TRBD2 - TRBV5-4 CASSLGSGTAYNEQFF TGTGCCAGCAGCTTGGGCAGCGGGACGGCCTACAATGAGCAGTTCTTC
TRBJ2-2 TRBD2 - TRBV7-2 CASSLGLAGAFAGELFF TGTGCCAGCAGCTTAGGACTAGCGGGAGCTTTCGCCGGGGAGCTGTTTTTT
TRBJ2-4 - - TRBV28 CASRGTGVGIQYF TGTGCCAGCAGGGGGACGGGGGTAGGCATTCAGTACTTC
TRBJ2-1 - - TRBV5-1 CASTLRPSNEQFF TGCGCCAGCACCTTACGGCCGAGCAATGAGCAGTTCTTC
TRBJ2-5 TRBD2 - TRBV5-6 CASSPGLEVTQYF TGTGCCAGCAGCCCGGGACTAGAGGTGACCCAGTACTTC
TRBJ2-6 - - TRBV5-4 CASSLDLPGANVLTF TGTGCCAGCAGCTTGGACCTTCCGGGGGCCAACGTCCTGACTTTC
TRBJ1-2 - - TRBV7-2 CASSLGVSGYTF TGTGCCAGCAGCTTAGGAGTGTCTGGCTACACCTTC
TRBJ2-1 - - TRBV5-1 CASSSGDVTYNEQFF TGCGCCAGCAGCTCCGGGGACGTAACCTACAATGAGCAGTTCTTC
TRBJ2-5 - - TRBV2 CASSKFFGGGQETQYF TGTGCCAGCAGTAAATTTTTTGGTGGGGGCCAAGAGACCCAGTACTTC
TRBJ2-3 - - TRBV27 CASSLPHSTDTQYF TGTGCCAGCAGTTTACCTCACAGCACAGATACGCAGTATTTT
TRBJ2-4 TRBD1 - TRBV28 CASSSPGQVQYF TGTGCCAGCAGTTCCCCAGGACAGGTTCAGTACTTC
TRBJ1-5 - - TRBV6-5 CVSGGAGNQPQHF TGTGTTAGCGGGGGGGCGGGGAACCAGCCCCAGCATTTT
TRBJ1-2 TRBD1 - TRBV19 CASSRGQNYGYTF TGTGCCAGTAGTAGGGGACAGAACTATGGCTACACCTTC
TRBJ2-2 TRBD1 few TRBV6-4 CASSDNRGTGELFF TGTGCCAGCAGTGACAACAGGGGAACCGGGGAGCTGTTTTTT
TRBJ2-1 - - TRBV7-8 CASRHWGSRENEQFF TGTGCCAGCAGACATTGGGGGTCTCGAGAGAATGAGCAGTTCTTC
TRBJ2-1 TRBD2 - TRBV29-1 CSVSGGDNEQFF TGCAGCGTTTCTGGGGGGGACAATGAGCAGTTCTTC
TRBJ2-2 TRBD1 - TRBV5-1 CASSVRDRVGTGELFF TGCGCCAGCAGCGTCCGGGACAGGGTGGGCACCGGGGAGCTGTTTTTT
TRBJ2-1 - - TRBV18 CASSPGRDNEQFF TGTGCCAGCTCACCTGGCAGAGACAATGAGCAGTTCTTC
TRBJ1-1 - - TRBV5-1 CASSEYRVDTEAFF TGCGCCAGCAGCGAATACAGGGTAGACACTGAAGCTTTCTTT
TRBJ1-1 TRBD1 - TRBV5-1 CASSLGTGGIEAFF TGCGCCAGCAGCTTGGGTACAGGGGGTATTGAAGCTTTCTTT